This T cell receptor beta chain was recorded in a study of T cells in Graves' hyperthyroidism and ophthalmopathy. Template material for amplifying TCR beta CDR3 regions consisted of RNA transcripts. The HTBI primer set was used in a first-round RT-PCR of the TCR CDR3. TCRdb ran MiXCR on the multiplex PCR reads and lists one entry per CDR3 protein. The sample shows hundreds of thousands of distinct CDR3 sequences, roughly 15% of them seen only once. Germline loops: CDR1 MNHNS, CDR2 SASEGT. The CDR3 totals 17 residues. The V gene end was trimmed by 7 bases and the J gene end by 2 bases; junction bases not matched to a gene: 9. Exclusion of patients followed from uncontrolled infection, other autoimmune disease, pregnancy or lactation. Based on clinical symptoms, serum thyroxine and TRAb, thyroid ultrasound and orbital computed tomography, diagnoses were reached.

This TCR was sampled from a woman in her 30s with Graves' hyperthyroidism. The V and J genes are TRBV6-1 and TRBJ2-6, with 9 bases fitting TRBD2. The sample was blood. The CDR3 spells CASTSAGGSPGANVLTF. CDR3 sequence (DNA): TGTGCCAGCACCTCAGCGGGAGGATCCCCTGGGGCCAACGTCCTGACTTTC.